This T cell receptor beta chain was sequenced for a study of low-dose radiotherapy and immunotherapy resistance in tumors (dated 2022 in TCRdb). Notes on the research overall: In Cohort 1, each fraction delivered 0.5 Gy every 2 weeks, and the prescribed total PTV dose was 6.5 Gy. Patients in Cohort 2 were given 1 Gy per fraction every two weeks, for a total of 13 Gy across 26 weeks. Patients were given nivolumab as a 240 mg flat dose every two weeks and ipilimumab at 1 mg/kg every six weeks, with both drugs delivered intravenously. Every two weeks, patients got intravenous cyclophosphamide at 200 mg/m2, given one day ahead of each radiation and immunotherapy administration. Starting on cycle 1 day 1, patients took 300 mg of aspirin by mouth once a day for four cycles. First-strand cDNA was synthesized with Superscript III and a set of TRAV- and TRBV-specific primers, covering both TCRalpha and TCRbeta chains. No randomization into treatment groups was done for the people taking part in the trial. Eight patients were included in the translational analysis: three from the first dose cohort and the first five from the second dose cohort. Deep sequencing of TCRalpha and TCRbeta libraries was performed on an Illumina MiniSeq instrument.

V is pared back by 4 bases and J by 0 bases, with 18 bases lying between the germline termini. The CDR3 goes from the cysteine to the phenylalanine over 16 residues. The kept DNA is CDR3 alone, 48 bases in frame from the first base. Reading the germline V gene gives CDR1 SQVTM and CDR2 ANQGSEA. The sequencer listed for this sample is Illumina MiniSeq. TCRs were amplified with Phusion for around 20 PCR cycles, with a constant-region primer paired with the adapter attached to the V primers. Isolated mRNA was amplified with the MessageAmp II aRNA Amplification Kit, using an approximately 16-hour in vitro transcription at 37°C. mRNA for TCR sequencing was isolated with the Dynabeads mRNA DIRECT Purification Kit. Indexed Illumina adapters were added in a second roughly 25-cycle Phusion PCR, and the resulting products were purified with AMPure XP beads. On the authors' methods: Using custom Perl scripts, TCR sequences that encoded the same protein were pooled, out-of-frame sequences were dropped, and the abundance of each clonotype was calculated. TCR sequences supported by only a single read were excluded from analysis. Shannon entropy, Gini index, clonality, richness, and the frequency of TCRs shared between repertoires were included as repertoire metrics. TCRdb trimmed the raw reads at Q25, called clones with MiXCR and kept productive beta chains. Every CDR3 protein is listed once, alongside the most common genes and DNA of its rows. The V and J calls were not made by the authors but by TCRdb's processing. For this sample there are about 46,000 distinct CDR3 sequences; 10% to 15% appear just once. Of the sample, approximately 6.2% is held by the ten largest clones.

Sample time point, as interpreted from the label and publication: before trial treatment. Donors were enrolled in RACIN, a single-arm phase I dose-escalation trial in which nivolumab, ipilimumab, aspirin, low-dose cyclophosphamide and low-dose radiotherapy were combined. To be eligible, a patient needed to have an advanced solid tumor that was TIL-negative. In its sample, this clonotype was seen many times. Its antigen is currently not known. The record has no base qualities; no much larger clone is one base away. The rearranged segments are TRBV29-1 and TRBJ1-1, with TRBD1 as a weak D call on 6 bases. The sequence was obtained from a female donor with ovarian cancer. The sequencing here drew on PBMCs, taken before treatment. The bases read TGCAGCGTTGGACAGCCAGGAGGGGGGATGAACACTGAAGCTTTCTTT. It codes for CSVGQPGGGMNTEAFF.